This T cell receptor (beta chain) appears in the sequencing data of a study of identical twins. General study points: Models underpredicted monozygotic twin sharing of out-of-frame TCR alpha. Within cord blood, abundant beta clonotypes carried fewer insertions, but memory repertoires showed no such trend.

This clonotype appeared many times. Its antigen is unknown. This CDR3 is 15 amino acids long. The germline gives CDR1 SNHLY, CDR2 FYNNEI. The V and J ends lost 4 bases and 0 bases respectively, with 10 bases between them. Template switching added a universal primer site; cDNA carried unique molecular identifiers. TCRdb re-called the 5' RACE reads with MiXCR, one entry per CDR3 protein. The data contain hundreds of thousands of distinct CDR3 sequences, 7% of them singletons. This same sample was also part of a study on yellow fever vaccine responses in identical twins.

The gene calls are TRBV2 and TRBJ1-3; a possible D gene is TRBD1 (6 bases). Sequenced sample: memory (CD45RO+) T cells sorted from blood. The TCR originated in a woman younger than 35 in good health. The CDR3 DNA sequence: TGTGCCAGCAGTGCAGGGGTTAACTCTGGAAACACCATATATTTT. This translates into CASSAGVNSGNTIYF.